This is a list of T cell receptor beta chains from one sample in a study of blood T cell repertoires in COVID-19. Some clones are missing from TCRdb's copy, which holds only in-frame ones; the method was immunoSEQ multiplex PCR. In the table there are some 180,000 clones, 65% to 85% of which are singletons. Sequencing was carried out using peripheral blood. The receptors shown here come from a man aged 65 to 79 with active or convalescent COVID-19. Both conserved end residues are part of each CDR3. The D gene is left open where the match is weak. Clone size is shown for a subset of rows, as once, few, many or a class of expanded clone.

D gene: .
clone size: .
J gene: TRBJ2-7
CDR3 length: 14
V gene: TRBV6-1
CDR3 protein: CASSEGFYGGEQYF
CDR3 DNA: TGTGCCAGCAGTGAAGGGTTTTACGGCGGAGAGCAGTACTTC

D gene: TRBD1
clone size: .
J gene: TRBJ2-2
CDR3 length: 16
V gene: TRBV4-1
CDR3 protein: CASSLRTGEDTGELFF
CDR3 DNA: TGCGCCAGCAGCCTAAGGACAGGGGAGGACACCGGGGAGCTGTTTTTT

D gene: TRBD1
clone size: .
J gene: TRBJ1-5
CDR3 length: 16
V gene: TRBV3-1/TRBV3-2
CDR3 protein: CASSPNRGESNQPQHF
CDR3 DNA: TGTGCCAGCAGCCCCAACAGGGGTGAGAGCAATCAGCCCCAGCATTTT

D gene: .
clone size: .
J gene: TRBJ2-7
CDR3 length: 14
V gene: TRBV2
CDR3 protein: CASSEREGHHEQYF
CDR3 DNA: TGTGCCAGCAGTGAAAGGGAAGGACACCACGAGCAGTACTTC

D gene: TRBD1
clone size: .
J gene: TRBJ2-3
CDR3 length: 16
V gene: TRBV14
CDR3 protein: CASSYWTGIRTDTQYF
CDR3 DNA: TGTGCCAGCAGCTATTGGACAGGGATTCGCACAGATACGCAGTATTTT

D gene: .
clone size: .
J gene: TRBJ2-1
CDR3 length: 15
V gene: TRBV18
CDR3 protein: CASSPSARGYNEQFF
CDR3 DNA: TGTGCCAGCTCACCATCAGCGAGAGGGTACAATGAGCAGTTCTTC

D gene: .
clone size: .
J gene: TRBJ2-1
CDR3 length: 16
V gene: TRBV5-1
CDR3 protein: CASSLAGSGRYNEQFF
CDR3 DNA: TGCGCCAGCAGCTTGGCCGGGTCCGGCCGGTACAATGAGCAGTTCTTC

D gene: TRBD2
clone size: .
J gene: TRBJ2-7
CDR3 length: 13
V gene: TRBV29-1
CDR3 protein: CSVRLAGGNEQYF
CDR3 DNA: TGCAGCGTCCGACTAGCGGGAGGTAACGAGCAGTACTTC

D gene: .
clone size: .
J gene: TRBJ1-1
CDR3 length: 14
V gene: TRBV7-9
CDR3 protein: CASSPRGGRTEAFF
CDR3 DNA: TGTGCCAGCAGCCCCCGAGGTGGGAGGACTGAAGCTTTCTTT

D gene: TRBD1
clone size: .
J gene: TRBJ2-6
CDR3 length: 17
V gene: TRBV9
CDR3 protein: CASSATPGGAGANVLTF
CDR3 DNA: TGTGCCAGCAGCGCGACACCAGGGGGCGCTGGGGCCAACGTCCTGACTTTC

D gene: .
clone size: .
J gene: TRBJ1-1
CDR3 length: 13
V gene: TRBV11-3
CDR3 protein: CASSLHRDTEAFF
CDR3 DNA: TGTGCCAGCAGCTTACACCGAGACACTGAAGCTTTCTTT

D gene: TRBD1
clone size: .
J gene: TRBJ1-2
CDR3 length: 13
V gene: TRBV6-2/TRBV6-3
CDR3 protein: CASSWTGNYGYTF
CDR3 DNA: TGTGCCAGCAGCTGGACAGGGAACTATGGCTACACCTTC

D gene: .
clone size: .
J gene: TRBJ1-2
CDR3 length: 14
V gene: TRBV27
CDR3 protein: CASSIGRAVNGYTF
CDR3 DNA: TGTGCCAGCTCCATCGGCAGGGCTGTGAATGGCTACACCTTC

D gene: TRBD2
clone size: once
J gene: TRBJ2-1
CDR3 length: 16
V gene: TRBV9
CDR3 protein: CASSVVGTSGSNEQFF
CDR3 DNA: TGTGCCAGCAGCGTAGTGGGGACTAGCGGTTCCAATGAGCAGTTCTTC

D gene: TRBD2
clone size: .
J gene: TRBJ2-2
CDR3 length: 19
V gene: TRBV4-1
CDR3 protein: CASSPSGLAGMPNTGELFF
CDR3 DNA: TGCGCCAGCAGCCCCTCAGGACTAGCGGGAATGCCTAACACCGGGGAGCTGTTTTTT

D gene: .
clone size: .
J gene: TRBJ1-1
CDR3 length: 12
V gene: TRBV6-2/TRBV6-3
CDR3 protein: CASSYVRSEAFF
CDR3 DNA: TGTGCCAGCAGTTATGTTCGGTCTGAAGCTTTCTTT

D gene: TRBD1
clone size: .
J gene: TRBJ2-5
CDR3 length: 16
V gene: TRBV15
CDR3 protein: CATSGGTGRVRETQYF
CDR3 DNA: TGTGCCACCAGCGGAGGGACAGGGAGGGTTCGAGAGACCCAGTACTTC

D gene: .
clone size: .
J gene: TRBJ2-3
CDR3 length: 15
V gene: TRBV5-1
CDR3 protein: CASSFGEHQTDTQYF
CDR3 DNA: TGCGCCAGCAGCTTTGGGGAGCACCAGACAGATACGCAGTATTTT

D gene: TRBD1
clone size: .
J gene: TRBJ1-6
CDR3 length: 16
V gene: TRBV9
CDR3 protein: CASSTTFGTENSPLHF
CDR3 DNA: TGTGCCAGCAGCACCACCTTCGGGACAGAGAATTCACCCCTCCACTTT

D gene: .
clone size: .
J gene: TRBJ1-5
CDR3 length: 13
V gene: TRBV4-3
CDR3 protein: CASSEQGLQPQHF
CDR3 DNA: TGCGCCAGCAGCGAGCAGGGGTTGCAGCCCCAGCATTTT

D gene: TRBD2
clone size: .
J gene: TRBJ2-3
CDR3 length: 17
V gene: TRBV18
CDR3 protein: CASSLTGLAGSTDTQYF
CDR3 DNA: TGTGCCAGCTCGCTCACCGGACTAGCGGGGAGTACAGATACGCAGTATTTT

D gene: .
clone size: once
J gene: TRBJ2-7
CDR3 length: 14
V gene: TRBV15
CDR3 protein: CATSRDRDSYEQYF
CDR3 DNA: TGTGCCACCAGCAGGGACAGAGACTCCTACGAGCAGTACTTC

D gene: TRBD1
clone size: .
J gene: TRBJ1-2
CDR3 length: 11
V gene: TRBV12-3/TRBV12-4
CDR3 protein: CASSPDRVITF
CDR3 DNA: TGTGCCAGCAGTCCGGACAGGGTAATTACCTTC

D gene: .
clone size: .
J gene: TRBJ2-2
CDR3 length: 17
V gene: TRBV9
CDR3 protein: CASSVDSGAALTGELFF
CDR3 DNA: TGTGCCAGCAGCGTTGATTCGGGAGCGGCCCTCACCGGGGAGCTGTTTTTT

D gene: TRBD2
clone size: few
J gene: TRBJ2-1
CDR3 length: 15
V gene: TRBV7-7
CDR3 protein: CASSLAGGSYDEQFF
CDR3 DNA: TGTGCTAGCAGCTTAGCGGGGGGAAGCTACGATGAGCAGTTCTTC

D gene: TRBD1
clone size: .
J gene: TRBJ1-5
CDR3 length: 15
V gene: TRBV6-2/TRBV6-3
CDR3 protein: CASSSGQGSNQPQHF
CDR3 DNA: TGTGCCAGCAGTTCGGGACAGGGGAGCAATCAGCCCCAGCATTTT

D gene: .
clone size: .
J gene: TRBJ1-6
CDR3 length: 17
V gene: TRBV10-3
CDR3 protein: CAISESARSSYNSPLHF
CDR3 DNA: TGTGCCATCAGTGAGTCAGCCCGTAGCTCCTATAATTCACCCCTCCACTTT

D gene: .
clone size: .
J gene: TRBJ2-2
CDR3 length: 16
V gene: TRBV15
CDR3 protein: CATSRDPPRVAGELFF
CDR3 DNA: TGTGCCACCAGCAGAGACCCCCCGAGGGTCGCCGGGGAGCTGTTTTTT

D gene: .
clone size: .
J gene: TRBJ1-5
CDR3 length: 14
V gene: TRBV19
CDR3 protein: CASSITGSNQPQHF
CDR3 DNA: TGTGCCAGTAGTATAACAGGAAGCAATCAGCCCCAGCATTTT

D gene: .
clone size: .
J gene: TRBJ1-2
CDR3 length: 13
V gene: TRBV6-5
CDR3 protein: CASSYSAARGYTF
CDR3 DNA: TGTGCCAGCAGTTACTCGGCAGCGCGAGGCTACACCTTC

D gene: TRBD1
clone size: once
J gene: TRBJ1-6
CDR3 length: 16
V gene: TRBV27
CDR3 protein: CASRGQGAIYNSPLHF
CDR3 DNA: TGTGCCAGCAGAGGGCAGGGGGCGATCTATAATTCACCCCTCCACTTT

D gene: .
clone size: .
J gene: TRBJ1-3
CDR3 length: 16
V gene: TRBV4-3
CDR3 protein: CASSTRQLAGGNTIYF
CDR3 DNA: TGCGCCAGCAGCACGCGACAGTTGGCAGGGGGAAACACCATATATTTT

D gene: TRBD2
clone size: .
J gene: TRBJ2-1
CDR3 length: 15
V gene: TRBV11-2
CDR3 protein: CASSSTSGSPSEQFF
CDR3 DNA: TGTGCCAGCAGTTCCACTAGCGGGAGTCCCAGTGAGCAGTTCTTC

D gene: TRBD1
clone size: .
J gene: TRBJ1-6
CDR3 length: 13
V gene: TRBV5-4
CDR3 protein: CASSDRQGSPLHF
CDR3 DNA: TGTGCCAGCAGCGATCGACAGGGTTCACCCCTCCACTTT

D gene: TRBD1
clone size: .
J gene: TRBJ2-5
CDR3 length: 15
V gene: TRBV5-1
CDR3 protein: CASSSQGALQETQYF
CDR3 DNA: TGCGCCAGCAGCTCCCAGGGGGCGCTTCAAGAGACCCAGTACTTC

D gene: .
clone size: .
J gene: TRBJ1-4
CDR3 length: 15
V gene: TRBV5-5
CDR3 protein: CASSFGYRVGEKLFF
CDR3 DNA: TGTGCCAGCAGCTTCGGGTACAGGGTGGGAGAAAAACTGTTTTTT

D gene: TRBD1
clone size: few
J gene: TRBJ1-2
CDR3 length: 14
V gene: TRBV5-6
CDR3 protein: CASSRDRTLYGYTF
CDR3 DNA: TGTGCCAGCAGCCGGGACAGAACCCTCTATGGCTACACCTTC

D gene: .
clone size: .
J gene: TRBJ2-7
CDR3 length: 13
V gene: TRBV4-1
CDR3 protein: CASSQTGIYEQYF
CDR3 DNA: TGCGCCAGCAGCCAAACAGGGATCTACGAGCAGTACTTC

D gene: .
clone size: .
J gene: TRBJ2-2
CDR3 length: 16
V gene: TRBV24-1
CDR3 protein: CATSDPKQGEVGELFF
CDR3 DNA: TGTGCCACCAGTGACCCCAAGCAGGGTGAAGTCGGGGAGCTGTTTTTT

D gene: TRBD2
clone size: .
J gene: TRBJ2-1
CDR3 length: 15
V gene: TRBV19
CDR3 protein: CASNSRGASYNEQFF
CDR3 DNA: TGTGCCAGTAACTCGCGGGGGGCATCCTACAATGAGCAGTTCTTC

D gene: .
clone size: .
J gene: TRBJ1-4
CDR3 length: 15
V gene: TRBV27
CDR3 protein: CASSLSGAFREKLFF
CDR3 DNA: TGTGCCAGCAGTTTATCGGGGGCCTTTCGGGAAAAACTGTTTTTT

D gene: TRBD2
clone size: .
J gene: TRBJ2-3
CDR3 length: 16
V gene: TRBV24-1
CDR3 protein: CATSDSGSGGRDTQYF
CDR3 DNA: TGTGCCACCAGTGATAGCGGTAGCGGGGGGCGGGATACGCAGTATTTT

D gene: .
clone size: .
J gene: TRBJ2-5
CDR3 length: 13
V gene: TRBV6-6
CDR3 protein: CASSHRDKETQYF
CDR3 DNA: TGTGCCAGCAGTCACCGGGACAAAGAGACCCAGTACTTC

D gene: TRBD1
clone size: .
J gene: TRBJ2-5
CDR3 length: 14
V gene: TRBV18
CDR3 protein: CASSPTGGGETQYF
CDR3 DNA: TGTGCCAGCTCACCTACAGGGGGCGGGGAGACCCAGTACTTC

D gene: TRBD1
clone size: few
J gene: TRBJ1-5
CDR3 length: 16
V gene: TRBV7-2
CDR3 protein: CASSDTTGGGNQPQHF
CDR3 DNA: TGTGCCAGCAGCGACACGACAGGGGGCGGCAATCAGCCCCAGCATTTT